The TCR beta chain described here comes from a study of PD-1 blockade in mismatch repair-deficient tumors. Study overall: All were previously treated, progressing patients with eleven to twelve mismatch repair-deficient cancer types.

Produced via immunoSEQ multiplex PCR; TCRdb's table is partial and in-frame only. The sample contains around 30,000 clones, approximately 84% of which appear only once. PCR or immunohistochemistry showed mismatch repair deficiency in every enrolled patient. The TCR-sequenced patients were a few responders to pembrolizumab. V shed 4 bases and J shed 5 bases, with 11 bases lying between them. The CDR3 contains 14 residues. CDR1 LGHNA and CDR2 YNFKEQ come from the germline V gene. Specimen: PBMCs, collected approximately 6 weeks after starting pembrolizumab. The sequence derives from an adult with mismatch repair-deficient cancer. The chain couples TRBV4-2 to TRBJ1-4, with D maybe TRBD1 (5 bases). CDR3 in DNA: TGTGCCAGCAGCCTTGGCCAGGGCAATGAAAAACTGTTTTTT. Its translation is CASSLGQGNEKLFF.